What follows is one T cell receptor beta chain and its context. The data derive from a study of blood T cell repertoires in COVID-19. As processed by the authors: For nucleated cells, counts were estimated from reference gene primer amplification. This table comes from immunoSEQ multiplex PCR, and its TCRdb copy is limited to in-frame clones, with some not included. That table is the source of V, J and clone size, and D and trimming were worked out from the DNA. This sample has more than 200,000 clones, with just over 85% found just once. Per the germline V gene, CDR1 is LGHDT and CDR2 is YNNKEL (reference sequence). V was pared by 3 bases and J by 1 base, with 4 bases of the junction left unmatched. The CDR3 runs 16 residues.

This TCR was recovered from a man between 40 and 49 years old who had recovered from COVID-19. This chain uses TRBV3-1 (or the pseudogene TRBV3-2) with TRBJ2-2; 8 positions agree with TRBD2. The specimen was PBMCs or T cells enriched from blood (not recorded which). CDR3 residues: CASSQGSGKNTGELFF. CDR3 in DNA: TGTGCCAGCAGCCAGGGTAGCGGGAAGAACACCGGGGAGCTGTTTTTT.